Listed below are T cell receptor beta chains from one sample, sequenced in a study of blood T cell repertoires in COVID-19. The method was immunoSEQ multiplex PCR; TCRdb's version includes in-frame clones alone and lacks a portion of them. The repertoire consists of 150,000 to 200,000 clones, with approximately 84% occurring once and the leading ten covering 10% to 15%. Sequenced input: PBMCs or T cells enriched from blood (not recorded which). The origin of the receptors is a man in his fifties who had recovered from COVID-19. Both conserved end residues are part of each CDR3. The D gene is left open where the match is weak. Size values are once, few and many counts, or a class for expanded clones, and some rows have none.

clone_size: once; v_call: TRBV19; j_call: TRBJ2-6; d_call: TRBD2; cdr3_length: 18; cdr3_aa: CASSMGTSGGIGANVLTF; cdr3_nt: TGTGCCAGTAGTATGGGGACTAGCGGGGGGATTGGGGCCAACGTCCTGACTTTC
clone_size: NA; v_call: TRBV12-3/TRBV12-4; j_call: TRBJ1-4; d_call: NA; cdr3_length: 13; cdr3_aa: CASTAAGREKLFF; cdr3_nt: TGTGCCAGCACCGCCGCGGGGCGTGAAAAACTGTTTTTT
clone_size: NA; v_call: TRBV19; j_call: TRBJ2-2; d_call: TRBD1; cdr3_length: 15; cdr3_aa: CASALRQGNTGELFF; cdr3_nt: TGTGCCAGTGCCCTCAGACAGGGGAACACCGGGGAGCTGTTTTTT
clone_size: NA; v_call: TRBV9; j_call: TRBJ2-7; d_call: NA; cdr3_length: 13; cdr3_aa: CASSVEEGRQQYF; cdr3_nt: TGTGCCAGCAGCGTAGAGGAGGGCCGGCAGCAGTACTTC
clone_size: NA; v_call: TRBV27; j_call: TRBJ1-5; d_call: TRBD1; cdr3_length: 18; cdr3_aa: CASSPDEGAGYSNQPQHF; cdr3_nt: TGTGCCAGCAGTCCCGATGAGGGGGCGGGGTATAGCAATCAGCCCCAGCATTTT
clone_size: NA; v_call: TRBV28; j_call: TRBJ1-2; d_call: NA; cdr3_length: 13; cdr3_aa: CASSLTDNYGYTF; cdr3_nt: TGTGCCAGCAGTTTGACAGATAACTATGGCTACACCTTC
clone_size: NA; v_call: TRBV7-3; j_call: TRBJ1-3; d_call: NA; cdr3_length: 13; cdr3_aa: CASSQGAGNTIYF; cdr3_nt: TGTGCCAGCAGCCAAGGGGCTGGAAACACCATATATTTT
clone_size: NA; v_call: TRBV3-1/TRBV3-2; j_call: TRBJ2-3; d_call: NA; cdr3_length: 12; cdr3_aa: CASSQVRDTQYF; cdr3_nt: TGTGCCAGCAGCCAAGTTCGGGATACGCAGTATTTT
clone_size: NA; v_call: TRBV4-1; j_call: TRBJ2-7; d_call: NA; cdr3_length: 15; cdr3_aa: CASSQRLGHTYEQYF; cdr3_nt: TGCGCCAGCAGCCAACGATTGGGACATACCTACGAGCAGTACTTC
clone_size: NA; v_call: TRBV6-6; j_call: TRBJ1-6; d_call: NA; cdr3_length: 16; cdr3_aa: CASITQESFGYSPLHF; cdr3_nt: TGTGCCAGCATCACACAGGAGTCGTTTGGGTATTCACCCCTCCACTTT
clone_size: NA; v_call: TRBV7-5; j_call: TRBJ1-1; d_call: NA; cdr3_length: 15; cdr3_aa: CARSFSTGAKCEAFF; cdr3_nt: TGTGCCAGAAGCTTCTCGACAGGGGCGAAGTGTGAAGCTTTCTTT
clone_size: NA; v_call: TRBV3-1/TRBV3-2; j_call: TRBJ2-7; d_call: TRBD1; cdr3_length: 15; cdr3_aa: CASSQATGASYEQYF; cdr3_nt: TGTGCCAGCAGCCAAGCCACAGGGGCCTCCTACGAGCAGTACTTC
clone_size: once; v_call: TRBV18; j_call: TRBJ2-2; d_call: NA; cdr3_length: 14; cdr3_aa: CASSPLQSTGELFF; cdr3_nt: TGTGCCAGCTCACCACTACAGAGCACCGGGGAGCTGTTTTTT
clone_size: few; v_call: TRBV14; j_call: TRBJ1-6; d_call: TRBD1; cdr3_length: 13; cdr3_aa: CASSRTRGSPLHF; cdr3_nt: TGTGCCAGCAGCCGTACCAGGGGGTCACCCCTCCACTTT
clone_size: NA; v_call: TRBV9; j_call: TRBJ2-7; d_call: NA; cdr3_length: 15; cdr3_aa: CASSAARGGDYEQYF; cdr3_nt: TGTGCCAGCAGCGCCGCCCGGGGTGGGGACTACGAGCAGTACTTC
clone_size: NA; v_call: TRBV2; j_call: TRBJ2-3; d_call: TRBD2; cdr3_length: 16; cdr3_aa: CASSKRTSGGSDTQYF; cdr3_nt: TGTGCCAGCAGTAAACGGACTAGCGGGGGCTCAGATACGCAGTATTTT
clone_size: once; v_call: TRBV4-2; j_call: TRBJ1-5; d_call: TRBD1; cdr3_length: 16; cdr3_aa: CASSRTWGQGDQPQHF; cdr3_nt: TGTGCCAGCAGCCGAACTTGGGGACAGGGGGATCAGCCCCAGCATTTT
clone_size: few; v_call: TRBV19; j_call: TRBJ2-7; d_call: NA; cdr3_length: 15; cdr3_aa: CASSIGLAKPYEQYF; cdr3_nt: TGTGCCAGTAGTATAGGGCTAGCGAAGCCTTACGAGCAGTACTTC
clone_size: NA; v_call: TRBV4-1; j_call: TRBJ2-3; d_call: TRBD2; cdr3_length: 17; cdr3_aa: CASSHLPTSGGTDTQYF; cdr3_nt: TGCGCCAGCAGCCACCTACCGACTAGCGGGGGCACAGATACGCAGTATTTT
clone_size: NA; v_call: TRBV27; j_call: TRBJ2-7; d_call: NA; cdr3_length: 12; cdr3_aa: CASSPQGGEQYF; cdr3_nt: TGTGCCAGCAGTCCGCAGGGGGGCGAGCAGTACTTC
clone_size: NA; v_call: TRBV10-3; j_call: TRBJ2-7; d_call: TRBD1; cdr3_length: 11; cdr3_aa: CATEDREKQYF; cdr3_nt: TGTGCCACGGAAGACAGGGAAAAGCAGTACTTC
clone_size: NA; v_call: TRBV3-1/TRBV3-2; j_call: TRBJ1-1; d_call: TRBD1; cdr3_length: 14; cdr3_aa: CASRGQGSNTEAFF; cdr3_nt: TGTGCCAGCAGGGGACAGGGATCGAACACTGAAGCTTTCTTT
clone_size: NA; v_call: TRBV6-5; j_call: TRBJ1-4; d_call: NA; cdr3_length: 11; cdr3_aa: CASRWEEKLFF; cdr3_nt: TGTGCCAGTCGGTGGGAGGAAAAACTGTTTTTT
clone_size: NA; v_call: TRBV29-1; j_call: TRBJ1-4; d_call: NA; cdr3_length: 13; cdr3_aa: CSVERTRGEKLFF; cdr3_nt: TGCAGCGTTGAAAGGACCAGGGGTGAAAAACTGTTTTTT
clone_size: once; v_call: TRBV7-2; j_call: TRBJ1-1; d_call: NA; cdr3_length: 15; cdr3_aa: CASSPPDWRDTEAFF; cdr3_nt: TGTGCCAGCAGCCCACCGGACTGGAGGGACACTGAAGCTTTCTTT
clone_size: NA; v_call: TRBV21-1; j_call: TRBJ1-1; d_call: NA; cdr3_length: 14; cdr3_aa: CATPCEPRSTEAFF; cdr3_nt: TGTGCCACCCCGTGCGAACCGAGGAGCACTGAAGCTTTCTTT
clone_size: NA; v_call: TRBV5-8; j_call: TRBJ2-4; d_call: NA; cdr3_length: 16; cdr3_aa: CASSFGGLTSKNIQYF; cdr3_nt: TGTGCCAGCAGCTTTGGCGGCCTGACCAGCAAAAACATTCAGTACTTC
clone_size: NA; v_call: TRBV5-1; j_call: TRBJ2-5; d_call: NA; cdr3_length: 14; cdr3_aa: CASSLEGRRETQYF; cdr3_nt: TGCGCCAGCAGCTTGGAGGGGAGGAGAGAGACCCAGTACTTC